The T cell receptor beta chain under discussion was sequenced for a study of T cells in tuberculosis. At the level of the study: A South African cohort included IGRA-negative adolescents, latently infected IGRA-positive adolescents and adults with active tuberculosis.

Germline-derived CDR1 and CDR2 are MDHEN and SYDVKM. Losses at the gene ends were 4 bases for V and 0 bases for J; bases not matched to a gene: 16. The CDR3 loop spans 19 amino acids. Remarks on this clone: The antigen is unknown.

General observations from the study: Shorter CDR3-alpha in active tuberculosis partly drove smaller distances.

Assay: immunoSEQ multiplex PCR; the TCRdb copy retains only in-frame clones and omits some. This sample carries under 50,000 clones, 95% of them seen once, and the ten largest clones take 3.6%. Sequenced material: PBMCs. The TCR was taken from a donor under 30 with latent tuberculosis or without tuberculosis infection. The chain carries TRBV28 and TRBJ1-2; 8 positions agree with TRBD1. CDR3 nucleotides: TGTGCCAGCAGTTCCTGGGGTCCCGGGGACAGGACCTCTAACTATGGCTACACCTTC. Amino acids: CASSSWGPGDRTSNYGYTF.